The table lists the clone carrying this T cell receptor (beta chain) with a few counts. During its preparation, the TCRbeta library received unique molecular identifiers. TCRdb re-analysed the PCR reads in MiXCR, keeping a single row per CDR3 protein. The data hold hundreds of thousands of distinct CDR3 sequences, with 16% observed a single time. The CDR3 is made up of 13 amino acids. Germline V gene data show CDR1 as SQVTM and CDR2 as ANQGSEA. The ends lost 7 bases at V and 4 bases at J; junction bases unmatched: 5. These data belong to a study of T-cell reconstitution after alpha-beta-depleted transplantation in children.

The genes are TRBV29-1 and TRBJ2-4; 9 bases map to TRBD1. This sequence originates from a human donor who donated a stem cell graft to a child with acute myeloid leukemia. Sequences were derived from PBMCs from the stem cell graft donor, sampled from the stem cell graft. In DNA form, the CDR3 reads TGCAGCGGGACCGGGACAGGGAAAAACATTCAGTACTTC. It encodes CSGTGTGKNIQYF.